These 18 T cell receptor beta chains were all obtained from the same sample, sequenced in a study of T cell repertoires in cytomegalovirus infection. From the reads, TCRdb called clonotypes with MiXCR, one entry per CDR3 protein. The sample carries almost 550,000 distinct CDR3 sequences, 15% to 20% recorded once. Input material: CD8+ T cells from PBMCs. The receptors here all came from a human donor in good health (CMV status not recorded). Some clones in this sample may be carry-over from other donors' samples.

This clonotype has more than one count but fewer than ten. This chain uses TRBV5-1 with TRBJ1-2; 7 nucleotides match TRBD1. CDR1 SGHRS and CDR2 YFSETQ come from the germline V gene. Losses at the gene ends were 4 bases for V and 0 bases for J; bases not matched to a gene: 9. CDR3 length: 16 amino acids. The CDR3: CASSQTGRNANYGYTF. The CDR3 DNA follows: TGCGCCAGCAGCCAGACAGGGCGAAATGCTAACTATGGCTACACCTTC.

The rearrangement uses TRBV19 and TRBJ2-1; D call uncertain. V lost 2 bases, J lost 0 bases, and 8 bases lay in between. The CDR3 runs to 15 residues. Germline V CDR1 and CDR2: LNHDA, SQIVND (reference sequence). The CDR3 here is CASSIKVSSYNEQFF. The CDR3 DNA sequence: TGTGCCAGTAGTATAAAAGTGAGCTCCTACAATGAGCAGTTCTTC.

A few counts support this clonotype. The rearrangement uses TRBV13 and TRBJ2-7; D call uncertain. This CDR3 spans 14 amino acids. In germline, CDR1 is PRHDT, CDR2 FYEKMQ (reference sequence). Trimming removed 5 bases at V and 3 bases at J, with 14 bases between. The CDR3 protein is CASSPPRAFYEQYF. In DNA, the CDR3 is TGTGCCAGCAGCCCCCCCCGGGCCTTCTACGAGCAGTACTTC.

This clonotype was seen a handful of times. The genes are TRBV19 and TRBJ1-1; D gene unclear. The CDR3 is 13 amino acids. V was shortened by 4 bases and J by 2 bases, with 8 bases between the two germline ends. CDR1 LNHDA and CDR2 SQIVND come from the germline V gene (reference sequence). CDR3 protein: CASSTSLNTEAFF. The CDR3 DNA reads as TGTGCCAGTAGTACCTCATTAAACACTGAAGCTTTCTTT.

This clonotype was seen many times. CDR3 bases: TGTGCCAGCAGCTCACGACTAGCGGGGGGGCCAAACACCGGGGAGCTGTTTTTT. The encoded protein is CASSSRLAGGPNTGELFF. The chain joins TRBV7-9 to TRBJ2-2; 14 bases align to TRBD2. CDR3 length equals 18 residues. J was trimmed by 2 bases and V by 4 bases; bases with no gene match: 6. Germline values: CDR1 SEHNR, CDR2 FQNEAQ (reference sequence). Based on the CDR3 plus reference TRBV7-9 and TRBJ2-2, the full variable domain is DTGVSQNPRHKITKRGQNVTFRCDPISEHNRLYWYRQTLGQGPEFLTYFQNEAQLEKSRLLSDRFSAERPKGSFSTLEIQRTEQGDSAMYLCASSSRLAGGPNTGELFFGEGSRLTVL.

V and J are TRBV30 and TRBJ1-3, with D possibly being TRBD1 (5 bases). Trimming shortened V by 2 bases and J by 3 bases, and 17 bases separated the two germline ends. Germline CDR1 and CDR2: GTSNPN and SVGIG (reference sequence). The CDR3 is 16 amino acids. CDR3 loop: CAWSSEFQGRGNTIYF. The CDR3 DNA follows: TGTGCCTGGAGTTCGGAATTCCAGGGTCGTGGAAACACCATATATTTT.

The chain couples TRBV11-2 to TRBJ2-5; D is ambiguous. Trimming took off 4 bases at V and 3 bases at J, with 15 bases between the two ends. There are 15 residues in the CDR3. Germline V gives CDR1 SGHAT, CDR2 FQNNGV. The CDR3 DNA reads TGTGCCAGCAGCTCCCCCCCGGAGCCGAAAGAGACCCAGTACTTC. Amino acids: CASSSPPEPKETQYF.

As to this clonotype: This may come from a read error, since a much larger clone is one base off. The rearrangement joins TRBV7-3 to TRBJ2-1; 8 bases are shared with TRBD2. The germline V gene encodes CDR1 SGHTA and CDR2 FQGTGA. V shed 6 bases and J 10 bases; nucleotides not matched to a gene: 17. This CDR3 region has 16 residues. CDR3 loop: CASSFSLHSGIIEQFF. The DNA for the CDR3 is TGTGCCAGCAGTTTTTCCCTCCATAGCGGGATTATCGAGCAGTTCTTC.

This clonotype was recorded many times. Written as DNA, the CDR3 is TGTGCCAGCAGCGAAGGCATCGGTACAGGGGGCGGCTACACCTTC. Its protein product is CASSEGIGTGGGYTF. J is TRBJ1-2 and V is TRBV7-9, with 9 bases lining up with TRBD1. Per germline, CDR1 SEHNR and CDR2 FQNEAQ (reference sequence). Trimming cost V 5 bases and J 8 bases; bases outside gene matches: 12. The CDR3 length is 15 residues.

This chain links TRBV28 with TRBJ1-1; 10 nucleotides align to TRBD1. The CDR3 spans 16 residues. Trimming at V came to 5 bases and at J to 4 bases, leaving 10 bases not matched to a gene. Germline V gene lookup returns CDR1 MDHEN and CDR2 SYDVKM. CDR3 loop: CASSPWTGGISTEAFF. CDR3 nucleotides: TGTGCCAGCAGTCCGTGGACAGGGGGAATTTCCACTGAAGCTTTCTTT.

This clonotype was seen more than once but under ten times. The CDR3 sequence: CASSESRGTTDTQYF. In DNA, the CDR3 is TGCGCCAGCAGTGAGTCTAGGGGGACCACAGATACGCAGTATTTT. This sequence joins TRBV10-1 and TRBJ2-3; perhaps TRBD1 as D (6 bases). Germline V CDR1 and CDR2: WNHNN, SYGVQD (reference sequence). The CDR3 runs to 15 residues. V gave up 0 bases and J gave up 2 bases, with 9 bases separating them.

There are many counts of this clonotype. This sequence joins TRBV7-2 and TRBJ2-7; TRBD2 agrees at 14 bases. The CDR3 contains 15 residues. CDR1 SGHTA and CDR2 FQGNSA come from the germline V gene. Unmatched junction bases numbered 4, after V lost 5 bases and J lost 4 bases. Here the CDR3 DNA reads TGTGCCAGCAGCCGACTAGCGGGGGGGCCTTACGAGCAGTACTTC. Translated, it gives CASSRLAGGPYEQYF.

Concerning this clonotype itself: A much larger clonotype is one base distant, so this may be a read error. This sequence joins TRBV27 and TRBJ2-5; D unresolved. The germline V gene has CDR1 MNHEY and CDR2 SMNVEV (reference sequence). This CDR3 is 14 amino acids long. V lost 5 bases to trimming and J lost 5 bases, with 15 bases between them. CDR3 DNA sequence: TGTGCCAGCAGTCCAGACGGGCCACGGGAGACCCAGTACTTC. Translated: CASSPDGPRETQYF.

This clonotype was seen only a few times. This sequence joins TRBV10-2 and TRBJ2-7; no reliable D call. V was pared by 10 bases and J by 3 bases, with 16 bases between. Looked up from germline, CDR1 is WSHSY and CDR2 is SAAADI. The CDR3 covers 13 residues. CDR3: CATAPSGYYEQYF. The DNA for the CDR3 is TGCGCCACCGCTCCATCAGGATACTACGAGCAGTACTTC.

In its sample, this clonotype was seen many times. CDR3 bases: TGTGCCAGCAGCTTCGTAGCGGGGGGGCGAGATACGCAGTATTTT. Translating gives CASSFVAGGRDTQYF. The chain carries TRBV7-8 and TRBJ2-3; TRBD2 matches 11 bases. The J segment lost 5 bases and the V segment lost 3 bases, leaving 4 bases of the junction unmatched. The CDR3 sequence is 15 residues long. Germline-derived CDR1 and CDR2 are SGHVS and FQNEAQ.

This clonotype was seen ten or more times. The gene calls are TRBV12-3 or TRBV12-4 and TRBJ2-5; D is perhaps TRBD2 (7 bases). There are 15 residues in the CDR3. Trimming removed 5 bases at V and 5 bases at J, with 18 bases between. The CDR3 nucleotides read TGTGCCAGCAGTCCGGGTGGGGGGGCTCTGGAGACCCAGTACTTC. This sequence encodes CASSPGGGALETQYF.

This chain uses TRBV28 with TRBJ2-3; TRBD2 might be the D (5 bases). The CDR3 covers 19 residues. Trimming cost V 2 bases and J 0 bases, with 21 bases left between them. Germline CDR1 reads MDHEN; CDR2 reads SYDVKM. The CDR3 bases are TGTGCCAGCAGTTTAGAGGCTCTTTATCGTAGGACTAGCACAGATACGCAGTATTTT. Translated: CASSLEALYRRTSTDTQYF.

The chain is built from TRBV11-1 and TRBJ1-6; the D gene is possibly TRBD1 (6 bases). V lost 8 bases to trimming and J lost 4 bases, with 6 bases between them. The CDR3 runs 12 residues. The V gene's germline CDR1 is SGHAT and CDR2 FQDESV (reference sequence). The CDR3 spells CASGTYNSPLHF. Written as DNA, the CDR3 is TGTGCCAGCGGGACATATAATTCACCCCTCCACTTT.